These T cell receptor beta chains were read from a single sample in a study of cytomegalovirus exposure and HLA in healthy donors. Assay: immunoSEQ multiplex PCR; the TCRdb copy retains only in-frame clones and omits some. The sample consists of over 100,000 clones, about 76% of them appearing once. The material sequenced was PBMCs. The receptors derive from a woman between 35 and 50 years old in good health and CMV-seropositive. Each CDR3 is given with its conserved first and last residue. D genes are given only for firm matches. The size entry is marked missing in some rows and otherwise reads once, few, many or a size class.

clone size,J gene,V gene,D gene,CDR3 DNA,CDR3 protein
NA,TRBJ2-1,TRBV5-1,NA,TGCGCCAGCTCAGTTAGAGGAGAACACAATGAGCAGTTCTTC,CASSVRGEHNEQFF
NA,TRBJ2-7,TRBV29-1,NA,TGCAGCGTTAAAACCAGACAAACCTACGAGCAGTACTTC,CSVKTRQTYEQYF
once,TRBJ2-1,TRBV7-9,TRBD2,TGTGCCAGCAGCTTAGCTGGGACTAGCGGGGGAATTGAGCAGTTCTTC,CASSLAGTSGGIEQFF
NA,TRBJ1-3,TRBV2,NA,TGTGCCAGCAGCGCCACTTGGGGCGAAGGGACCATATATTTT,CASSATWGEGTIYF
NA,TRBJ1-1,TRBV6-4,NA,TGTGCCAGCAGCGCCCGGGTCTTCGACGGGGGAGCTTTCTTT,CASSARVFDGGAFF
NA,TRBJ2-7,TRBV6-1,NA,TGTGCCAGCCGCGGGACAGTTTCCTACGAGCAGTACTTC,CASRGTVSYEQYF
NA,TRBJ2-1,TRBV5-1,TRBD2,TGCGCCAGCAGCGCCGTAGCGGGGCGATACAATGAGCAGTTCTTC,CASSAVAGRYNEQFF
NA,TRBJ1-1,TRBV2,NA,TGTGCCAGCAGTCTACCGCCGGGACTGAGTGAAGCTTTCTTT,CASSLPPGLSEAFF
few,TRBJ2-4,TRBV5-1,NA,TGCGCCAGCAGCTTGGAGATCGTGGTAGGGGTCAAAAACATTCAGTACTTC,CASSLEIVVGVKNIQYF
NA,TRBJ1-2,TRBV6-5,NA,TGTGCCAGCAGTTATAACCTAGGCTATGGCTACACCTTC,CASSYNLGYGYTF
NA,TRBJ1-1,TRBV6-1,NA,TGTGCCAGCAGTGAAGGGCGAGGTACTGAAGCTTTCTTT,CASSEGRGTEAFF
NA,TRBJ1-1,TRBV16,NA,TGTGCCAGCAGCCAATCCTCCGTGCGCGTGAACACTGAAGCTTTCTTT,CASSQSSVRVNTEAFF
NA,TRBJ2-2,TRBV5-1,NA,TGCGCCAGCAGCTTGGACTTCCTTGAGGGCGGGGAGCTGTTTTTT,CASSLDFLEGGELFF
NA,TRBJ2-3,TRBV19,TRBD1,TGTGCCAGTAGTATTTTAGGACAGGGGGCAGATACGCAGTATTTT,CASSILGQGADTQYF
few,TRBJ1-2,TRBV6-5,NA,TGTGCCAGCAGTTCCGGATGGGACTTCAATGGCTACACCTTC,CASSSGWDFNGYTF
NA,TRBJ1-1,TRBV27,NA,TGTGCCAGCAGTTCAGGGAACACTGAAGCTTTCTTT,CASSSGNTEAFF
NA,TRBJ2-3,TRBV5-4,NA,TGTGCCAGCAGCTTCGTTGGAGGTACGCAGTATTTT,CASSFVGGTQYF
few,TRBJ2-7,TRBV10-3,TRBD2,TGTGCCAGTGACAGCGGGAACCTCTACGAGCAGTACTTC,CASDSGNLYEQYF
NA,TRBJ2-5,TRBV4-1,NA,TGCGCCAGCAGCCCCATAAGACAGGAAGAGACCCAGTACTTC,CASSPIRQEETQYF
few,TRBJ1-1,TRBV5-4,NA,TGTGCCAGCAGCTTGTCAGGGTTGGGCACTGAAGCTTTCTTT,CASSLSGLGTEAFF